One TCR beta chain is described in this entry. The target antigen is unknown. The CDR3 contains 14 residues. From germline, CDR1 is SGHAT and CDR2 FQDESV (reference sequence). Trimming cost V 5 bases and J 5 bases; bases outside gene matches: 5. The study treated chemo-refractory metastatic non-small-cell lung cancer patients with focal radiation plus ipilimumab CTLA-4 blockade. Repertoires were generated with immunoSEQ multiplex PCR, while TCRdb's copy carries only in-frame clones and drops some. The table records around 90,000 clones, 80% to 90% of them present only once. The source of the sample is a study of radiotherapy plus CTLA-4 blockade in lung cancer. About the study: Of all patients, approximately 17% responded objectively and approximately 31% showed disease control. Study-wide findings and caveats: There was expansion of tumor-derived TCR clones in blood after radiotherapy plus ipilimumab.

Specimen: peripheral blood, collected from a patient treated with radiotherapy plus ipilimumab. This sequence originates from a human donor with non-small cell lung cancer who had stable disease on radiotherapy plus ipilimumab. This chain uses TRBV11-1 with TRBJ2-4; 8 bases line up with TRBD1. CDR3 residues: CASSPGGSQNIQYF. The CDR3 DNA reads TGTGCCAGCAGCCCAGGGGGCTCACAAAACATTCAGTACTTC.